These T cell receptor beta chains were read from a single sample in a study of control samples from healthy donors and cancer patients. Measured with immunoSEQ multiplex PCR; TCRdb has only the in-frame clones, and not every one. The sample has 100,000 to 150,000 clones, roughly 87% seen once; the top ten hold more than 8%. Input material: blood. The source is a man aged 40-49 years in good health. Each CDR3 is given with its conserved first and last residue. D genes are given only for firm matches. Clone size is given for some rows only: seen once, a few or many times, or a class if the clone is expanded.

>TRBV29-1|.|TRBJ1-1|.|13
TGCAGCGTTGAAGAGCGGGTAGACACTGAAGCTTTCTTT
CSVEERVDTEAFF
>TRBV13|.|TRBJ2-1|TRBD1|16
TGTGCCAGCAGCGAGTACACAGGGGACTCCTACAATGAGCAGTTCTTC
CASSEYTGDSYNEQFF
>TRBV10-1|.|TRBJ1-1|.|10
TGCGCCAGCAGTGACCCAGAAGCTTTCTTT
CASSDPEAFF
>TRBV30|once|TRBJ2-5|TRBD1|18
TGTGCCTGGAGGGGAGTCCGGGACAGGGTCATTCACGGGGAGACCCAGTACTTC
CAWRGVRDRVIHGETQYF
>TRBV5-8|once|TRBJ2-7|.|13
TGTGCCAGCAGTAAATGGGGGATGCACGAGCAGTACTTC
CASSKWGMHEQYF
>TRBV19|.|TRBJ1-1|.|14
TGTGCCAGTAGCCACCGCCTGGGGGGCACTGAAGCTTTCTTT
CASSHRLGGTEAFF
>TRBV19|few|TRBJ2-5|TRBD1|14
TGTGCCAGTAGTATCGGCAGGGGGCAAGAGACCCAGTACTTC
CASSIGRGQETQYF
>TRBV12-3/TRBV12-4|.|TRBJ2-3|.|11
TGTGCCAGCTTCTTCGGGGATACGCAGTATTTT
CASFFGDTQYF
>TRBV6-6|.|TRBJ1-5|.|15
TGTGCCAGCAGCAGGACAGAATATAGCAATCAGCCCCAGCATTTT
CASSRTEYSNQPQHF
>TRBV10-2|.|TRBJ1-4|.|15
TGCGCCAGCAGCGCAAATGGTGTACCTAATGAAAAACTGTTTTTT
CASSANGVPNEKLFF
>TRBV6-6|.|TRBJ2-1|TRBD2|15
TGTGCCAGCAGCCCCTTTAGCGGGGAGGTGAATGAGCAGTTCTTC
CASSPFSGEVNEQFF
>TRBV7-9|.|TRBJ1-5|.|17
TGTGCCAGCAGCTTAGCTACACCAGGGAACGTCAATCAGCCCCAGCATTTT
CASSLATPGNVNQPQHF
>TRBV7-9|.|TRBJ1-1|.|13
TGTGCCAGCAGCTTGGCCAGGGGCACTGAAGCTTTCTTT
CASSLARGTEAFF
>TRBV7-9|.|TRBJ2-7|.|13
TGTGCCAGCAGCTTAGCGAATGAGCTCGAGCAGTACTTC
CASSLANELEQYF
>TRBV3-1/TRBV3-2|.|TRBJ1-2|.|16
TGTGCCAGCAGCCGCCGCGGCGGGGTAGGCGGCTATGGCTACACCTTC
CASSRRGGVGGYGYTF